The 17 T cell receptor beta chains presented below share a single source sample, sequenced in a study of metastatic and nonmetastatic thyroid tumors. TCRdb re-called the PCR reads with MiXCR. The sample carries roughly 16,000 clones, around a sixth recorded once. There were no patients who had received any treatment before thyroid surgery. Sequenced material: blood. These receptors all stem from a female donor with papillary thyroid cancer or a benign thyroid nodule (not recorded which). Some clones in this sample may be carry-over from other donors' samples.

By sample fraction, this clone is medium-sized. The genes are TRBV28 and TRBJ2-3; TRBD2 matches 12 bases. The CDR3 totals 17 residues. The V gene's germline CDR1 is MDHEN and CDR2 SYDVKM. Germline trimming cut 2 bases from V and 5 bases from J; bases unmatched to any gene: 8. The DNA for the CDR3 is TGTGCCAGCAGTTTACCGACTAGCGGGAGCCTTGAAGATACGCAGTATTTT. Its protein is CASSLPTSGSLEDTQYF.

This clone is judged medium-sized. This CDR3 reads CASSYTDFYGYTF. In nucleotides, the CDR3 is TGTGCCAGCAGTTACACAGATTTCTATGGCTACACCTTC. The chain carries TRBV6-6 and TRBJ1-2; D not certain. The V end was cut by 2 bases, the J end by 4 bases, with 8 bases between. The CDR3 sequence is 13 residues long. Per germline, CDR1 MNHNY and CDR2 SVGAGI (reference sequence).

This clone showed up just once. The genes are TRBV5-1 and TRBJ2-7; D is unclear. The CDR3 runs to 13 residues. Germline lookup yields CDR1 SGHRS and CDR2 YFSETQ. With 2 bases removed from V and 2 bases from J, the gap between germline ends came to 8 bases. CDR3 nucleotide sequence: TGCGCCAGCAGCTTTGCAGATACCTACGAGCAGTACTTC. Residues: CASSFADTYEQYF. Filled out from reference TRBV5-1 and TRBJ2-7, the complete variable domain reads KAGVTQTPRYLIKTRGQQVTLSCSPISGHRSVSWYQQTPGQGLQFLFEYFSETQRNKGNFPGRFSGRQFSNSRSEMNVSTLELGDSALYLCASSFADTYEQYFGPGTRLTVT.

This clone has a count of ten or more. Different DNA sequences within this sample yield the same CDR3. Written as DNA, the CDR3 is TGTGCCAGCAGCCAGGTCCTAGCCCCAGATACGCAGTATTTT. Encoded protein: CASSQVLAPDTQYF. This rearrangement joins TRBV3-1 to TRBJ2-3; weak D call: TRBD2 (5 bases). The CDR3 contains 14 residues. The V gene's germline CDR1 is LGHDT and CDR2 YNNKEL (reference sequence). Trimming left V 3 bases short and J 4 bases short, with 11 bases between.

This clone has a count of ten or more. CDR3 loop: CASSSNTLGTDTQYF. The CDR3 DNA follows: TGTGCCAGCAGCTCTAATACCTTAGGGACAGATACGCAGTATTTT. The J gene is TRBJ2-3, the V gene TRBV11-2; D unresolved. Germline V gene sequence: CDR1 SGHAT, CDR2 FQNNGV. V lost 4 bases and J 3 bases, leaving 14 bases between the germline ends. This CDR3 is built from 15 residues.

This clone was seen a handful of times. A much larger clonotype is one base distant, so this may be a read error. The rearrangement uses TRBV5-4 and TRBJ2-5; 10 bases line up with TRBD2. The V and J ends lost 3 bases and 3 bases, in that order; junction bases with no gene match: 5. The germline V gene has CDR1 SGHNT and CDR2 YYREEE (reference sequence). CDR3 length: 15 amino acids. For the CDR3, the DNA is TGTGCCAGCAGCTATAGCGGGAGGTTCGAAGAGACCCAGTACTTC. Translating gives CASSYSGRFEETQYF.

The chain is built from TRBV20-1 and TRBJ1-6, with D unresolved. The CDR3 runs to 12 residues. V shed 4 bases and J shed 4 bases, with 5 bases lying between them. CDR1 and CDR2 from the germline V gene are DFQATT and SNEGSKA (reference sequence). The CDR3, as DNA: TGCAGTGCTATGGGGTATAATTCACCCCTCCACTTT. Translated: CSAMGYNSPLHF.

This clone occurred a few times. The chain couples TRBV6-1 to TRBJ2-2, with a weak D call TRBD1 (6 bases). Per germline, CDR1 MNHNS and CDR2 SASEGT. The CDR3 spans 15 residues. V gave up 3 bases and J gave up 9 bases, with 17 bases separating them. The CDR3, as DNA: TGTGCCAGCAGTGAGATCACAGGGACACCGTGGGAGCTGTTTTTT. This encodes CASSEITGTPWELFF.

The chain carries TRBV2 and TRBJ1-5; perhaps TRBD1 as D (5 bases). Trimming took off 4 bases at V and 0 bases at J, with 10 bases between the two ends. The CDR3 covers 15 residues. The germline CDR1 and CDR2 sequences are SNHLY and FYNNEI. The CDR3: CASSATDYSNQPQHF. The CDR3 DNA reads TGTGCCAGCAGTGCGACAGACTATAGCAATCAGCCCCAGCATTTT.

In its sample, this clone was seen many times. The rearrangement links TRBV4-1 to TRBJ2-2, with 8 bases identical to TRBD2. V was clipped by 2 bases and J by 0 bases; unmatched bases: 11. Germline assignment: CDR1 MGHRA and CDR2 YSYEKL. CDR3 length: 19 residues. CDR3 residues: CASSQPGLAHLTNTGELFF. The CDR3 DNA sequence: TGCGCCAGCAGCCAACCTGGACTAGCTCACCTTACGAACACCGGGGAGCTGTTTTTT.

This clone has a count of ten or more. Here the CDR3 DNA reads TGTGCCAGCAGCTTGGTCGGTGAAGCTTTCTTT. Translation: CASSLVGEAFF. The V call is TRBV5-6, the J call TRBJ1-1, with D unclear. Trimming cost V 0 bases and J 7 bases, with 4 bases left between them. The CDR3 is 11 residues long. Germline assignment: CDR1 SGHDT and CDR2 YYEEEE.

This clone was counted ten times or more. The J gene is TRBJ2-1, the V gene TRBV20-1; maybe TRBD1 (5 bases). Trimming removed 0 bases from V and 2 bases from J, with 8 bases in between. The CDR3 has 14 residues. CDR1 and CDR2 from the germline V gene are DFQATT and SNEGSKA (reference sequence). CDR3 sequence: CSARDDSPYNEQFF. The CDR3 coding sequence is TGCAGTGCTAGAGATGACAGCCCCTACAATGAGCAGTTCTTC.

This clone was counted at least ten times. V gene TRBV20-1 combines with J gene TRBJ2-3; D might be TRBD1 (5 bases). CDR3 length: 11 amino acids. Germline V lookup: CDR1 DFQATT, CDR2 SNEGSKA (reference sequence). The ends were cut back, 6 bases at V and 3 bases at J, with 7 bases in the middle. The CDR3 DNA reads as TGCAGTGCCAGGGTAACAGATACGCAGTATTTT. Amino acid sequence: CSARVTDTQYF.

The V gene is TRBV12-3 or TRBV12-4, the J gene TRBJ2-1; D is possibly TRBD2 (6 bases). This CDR3 spans 14 amino acids. V was shortened by 7 bases and J by 4 bases, with 14 bases between the two germline ends. The CDR3 nucleotides read TGTGCCAGCAAGACACTAGCCCTTTACAATGAGCAGTTCTTC. Translation gives CASKTLALYNEQFF.

The CDR3 loop is CSARDRGQGAGNTIYF. The CDR3 DNA sequence: TGCAGTGCTAGAGATCGGGGACAGGGGGCGGGAAACACCATATATTTT. The chain carries TRBV20-1 and TRBJ1-3; 12 bases agree with TRBD1. CDR1 and CDR2 (germline): DFQATT, SNEGSKA (reference sequence). This CDR3 comprises 16 residues. The V and J ends lost 0 bases and 4 bases, in that order; junction bases with no gene match: 4.

V and J are TRBV6-2 or TRBV6-3 and TRBJ2-7; 7 bases are a match to TRBD1. The V and J ends lost 5 bases and 3 bases, in that order; junction bases with no gene match: 22. CDR3 length: 19 amino acids. CDR1 is MNHEY and CDR2 is SVGEGT in the germline V gene. The CDR3 sequence is CASSITKLGATGSLYEQYF. DNA of the CDR3: TGTGCCAGCAGTATCACGAAACTTGGCGCGACAGGGTCACTCTACGAGCAGTACTTC.

This clone is medium-sized in the sample. The chain employs TRBV24-1 and TRBJ2-7; weak D call: TRBD1 (6 bases). V lost 3 bases and J lost 1, with 12 bases in between. CDR1 is KGHDR and CDR2 is SFDVKD in the germline V gene. This CDR3 region has 15 residues. The CDR3 coding sequence is TGTGCCACCAGTGATCCGGCGACAGGTTCCTACGAGCAGTACTTC. As protein: CATSDPATGSYEQYF.